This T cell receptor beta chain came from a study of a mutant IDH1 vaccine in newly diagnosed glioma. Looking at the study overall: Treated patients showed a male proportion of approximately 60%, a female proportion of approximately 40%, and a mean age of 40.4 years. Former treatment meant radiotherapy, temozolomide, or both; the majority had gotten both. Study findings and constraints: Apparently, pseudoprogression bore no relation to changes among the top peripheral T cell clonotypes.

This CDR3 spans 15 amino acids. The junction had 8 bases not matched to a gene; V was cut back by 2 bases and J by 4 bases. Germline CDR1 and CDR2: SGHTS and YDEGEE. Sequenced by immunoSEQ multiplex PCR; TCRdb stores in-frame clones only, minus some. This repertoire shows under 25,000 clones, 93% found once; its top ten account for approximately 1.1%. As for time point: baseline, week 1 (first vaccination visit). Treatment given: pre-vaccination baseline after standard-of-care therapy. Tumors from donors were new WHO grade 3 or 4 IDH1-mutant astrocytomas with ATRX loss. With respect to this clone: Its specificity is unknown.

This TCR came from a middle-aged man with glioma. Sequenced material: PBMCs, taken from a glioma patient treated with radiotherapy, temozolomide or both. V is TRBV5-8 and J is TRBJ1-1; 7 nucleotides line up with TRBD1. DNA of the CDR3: TGTGCCAGCAGCTTCGGACAGGTGGGCGGCACTGAAGCTTTCTTT. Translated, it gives CASSFGQVGGTEAFF.